This entry lists 27 T cell receptor beta chains sequenced from one sample in a study of T cell repertoires in cytomegalovirus infection (dated by TCRdb to between 2017 and 2020). Reads for this sample came from an Illumina HiSeq 1500. Starting from the raw public reads, TCRdb applied fastp trimming at Q25, assembled clones with MiXCR and retained in-frame beta chains. Rows are unified per CDR3 protein, each entry keeping the most common DNA and genes. The sample data list about 180,000 distinct CDR3 sequences, and approximately 17% of these were observed just once. The top ten clonotypes cover around 27% of the sample. Sample: CD8+ T cells from PBMCs. All receptors derive from a human donor in good health (CMV status not recorded). Some clones in this sample may be carry-over from other donors' samples.

V and J are TRBV6-5 and TRBJ2-6; D remains unclear. The CDR3 is made up of 14 amino acids. The germline V gene has CDR1 MNHEY and CDR2 SVGAGI. The V end lost 7 bases, the J end lost 0 bases, and 7 bases lay between the germline ends. CDR3 in DNA: TGTGCCAGCAACAGCTTCTCTGGGGCCAACGTCCTGACTTTC. This sequence encodes CASNSFSGANVLTF.

There are a few counts of this clonotype. The V and J genes are TRBV4-1 and TRBJ2-3; the match to TRBD2 covers 8 bases. The CDR3 is made up of 15 amino acids. Germline values: CDR1 MGHRA, CDR2 YSYEKL. The junction had 4 bases not matched to a gene; V was cut back by 2 bases and J by 3 bases. For the CDR3, the DNA is TGCGCCAGCAGCCAATGGACTAGCAAGACAGATACGCAGTATTTT. Amino acid sequence: CASSQWTSKTDTQYF.

Many counts were recorded for this clonotype. The rearrangement uses TRBV6-2 or TRBV6-3 and TRBJ1-1; no reliable D call. The V end was cut by 7 bases, the J end by 3 bases, with 12 bases between. The CDR3 length is 13 residues. Looked up from germline, CDR1 is MNHEY and CDR2 is SVGEGT. CDR3 sequence: CASNVGIYTEAFF. In DNA, the CDR3 is TGTGCCAGCAATGTTGGGATTTACACTGAAGCTTTCTTT.

The CDR3 protein is CSARFQGDYGYTF. CDR3 nucleotides: TGCAGTGCTAGATTTCAGGGAGACTATGGCTACACCTTC. The chain is built from TRBV20-1 and TRBJ1-2; TRBD1 might be the D (5 bases). The germline CDR1 and CDR2 sequences are DFQATT and SNEGSKA (reference sequence). CDR3 length equals 13 residues. V was cut by 2 bases and J by 3 bases, with 10 bases left in between.

The chain has TRBV11-2 and TRBJ2-3; D tentatively reads TRBD1 or TRBD2 (5 bases each). Germline V gene sequence: CDR1 SGHAT, CDR2 FQNNGV. V was shortened by 6 bases and J by 0 bases, with 16 bases between the two germline ends. The CDR3 totals 16 residues. The CDR3 loop is CASSLLGTASTDTQYF. The CDR3 coding sequence is TGTGCCAGCAGTCTTTTAGGGACCGCTAGCACAGATACGCAGTATTTT.

This clonotype appeared many times. The V and J genes are TRBV5-5 and TRBJ2-2; possible D gene TRBD2, 5 bases. The V end lost 0 bases, the J end lost 5 bases, and 11 bases lay between the germline ends. The germline V gene has CDR1 SGHKS and CDR2 YYEKEE (reference sequence). There are 15 residues in the CDR3. In nucleotides, the CDR3 is TGTGCCAGCAGCTTGGCGGGTTGGAGGACCGGGGAGCTGTTTTTT. This encodes CASSLAGWRTGELFF.

This rearrangement joins TRBV4-1 to TRBJ2-7; the match to TRBD2 covers 9 bases. The CDR3 consists of 14 residues. Germline V CDR1 and CDR2: MGHRA, YSYEKL. V lost 0 bases to trimming and J lost 7 bases; unmatched junction nucleotides: 4. This CDR3 is CASSQDLLAGEQYF. CDR3 bases: TGCGCCAGCAGCCAAGATCTTCTAGCGGGGGAGCAGTACTTC.

This rearrangement joins TRBV27 to TRBJ2-7, with D unclear. V gave up 0 bases and J gave up 1 base, with 7 bases separating them. The CDR3 has 14 amino acids. CDR1 is MNHEY, CDR2 SMNVEV, per germline (reference sequence). The CDR3 spells CASSLSQQSYEQYF. The CDR3 DNA follows: TGTGCCAGCAGTTTATCTCAACAATCCTACGAGCAGTACTTC.

This clonotype was detected a few times. The chain is built from TRBV7-6 and TRBJ2-2; 8 positions match TRBD1. V gave up 5 bases and J gave up 0 bases; unmatched junction bases: 8. The CDR3 runs to 17 residues. The germline V gene encodes CDR1 SGHVS and CDR2 FNYEAQ. DNA of the CDR3: TGTGCCAGCAGCCACGGGATGGACAGGGCGAACACCGGGGAGCTGTTTTTT. Its protein is CASSHGMDRANTGELFF.

This clonotype appeared a few times. The chain couples TRBV7-6 to TRBJ2-7; TRBD2 is a possible D gene (7 bases). The CDR3 extends over 14 amino acids. With 5 bases removed from V and 10 bases from J, the gap between germline ends came to 21 bases. The germline gives CDR1 SGHVS, CDR2 FNYEAQ. The CDR3 DNA sequence: TGTGCCAGCAGCCCGTGGGGGGGCTCACTGGTACAGTACTTC. Amino acid sequence: CASSPWGGSLVQYF.

This clonotype was observed a handful of times. The genes are TRBV7-2 and TRBJ1-6; D possibly corresponds to TRBD1 (6 bases). Trimming stripped 5 bases from V and 3 bases from J, with 17 bases between. The CDR3 contains 17 residues. Germline V gene lookup returns CDR1 SGHTA and CDR2 FQGNSA. The CDR3 region is CASSHYRDGFYNSPLHF. CDR3 DNA: TGTGCCAGCAGCCATTACAGGGATGGGTTCTATAATTCACCCCTCCACTTT.

At least ten counts were recorded for this clonotype. The chain joins TRBV7-2 to TRBJ2-5, with 12 nucleotides matching TRBD2. This CDR3 is built from 18 residues. CDR1 and CDR2 (germline): SGHTA, FQGNSA. V dropped 3 bases and J dropped 5; count of bases not matched to a gene: 13. The CDR3 is CASSFRLAGGPGRETQYF. For the CDR3, the DNA is TGTGCCAGCAGCTTTCGGCTAGCGGGGGGGCCCGGAAGGGAGACCCAGTACTTC.

The rearrangement links TRBV7-9 to TRBJ1-3; D is possibly TRBD1 (6 bases). There are 15 residues in the CDR3. Trimming removed 7 bases from V and 2 bases from J, with 15 bases in between. CDR1 and CDR2 (germline): SEHNR, FQNEAQ (reference sequence). CDR3 loop: CASIEGGSTGNTIYF. For the CDR3, the DNA is TGTGCCAGCATCGAGGGGGGAAGCACTGGAAACACCATATATTTT.

This clonotype has only a few counts. V gene TRBV6-1 combines with J gene TRBJ2-7; a possible D gene is TRBD1 (6 bases). The CDR3 has 15 amino acids. Trimming stripped 3 bases from V and 0 bases from J, with 12 bases between. Germline V gene data show CDR1 as MNHNS and CDR2 as SASEGT. The CDR3 loop is CASSESRGSSYEQYF. Here the CDR3 DNA reads TGTGCCAGCAGTGAGTCCAGGGGAAGCTCCTACGAGCAGTACTTC.

The table lists this clonotype with a few counts. The chain uses TRBV4-1 and TRBJ1-2; D unresolved. The length of the CDR3 is 15 residues. Trimming pared 4 bases from V and 0 bases from J, leaving 12 bases between. Germline CDR1 reads MGHRA; CDR2 reads YSYEKL. The CDR3 is CASSPGPETNYGYTF. CDR3 nucleotides: TGCGCCAGCAGCCCCGGACCGGAGACTAACTATGGCTACACCTTC.

The V and J genes are TRBV28 and TRBJ2-2; 9 bases are shared with TRBD1. V shed 6 bases and J 5 bases; nucleotides not matched to a gene: 13. In germline, CDR1 is MDHEN, CDR2 SYDVKM. This CDR3 has 17 amino acids. In nucleotides, the CDR3 is TGTGCCAGCAGCACCCTTGGGACAGGGAGTAGGACCGGGGAGCTGTTTTTT. Protein product: CASSTLGTGSRTGELFF.

The table lists this clonotype with a few counts. The chain links TRBV7-9 to TRBJ2-7; a possible D gene is TRBD1 (6 bases). The V gene lost 2 bases and the J gene lost 6 bases, with 14 bases spanning the gap. The CDR3 totals 14 residues. CDR1 is SEHNR and CDR2 is FQNEAQ in the germline V gene (reference sequence). The CDR3 here is CASSLIDRSIEQYF. The CDR3 nucleotides read TGTGCCAGCAGCTTAATAGACAGGAGCATCGAGCAGTACTTC.

This clonotype was counted only a few times. V is TRBV7-6 and J is TRBJ1-5; tentative D call: TRBD1 (5 bases). This CDR3 is 14 amino acids long. Germline V lookup: CDR1 SGHVS, CDR2 FNYEAQ. The V end lost 4 bases, the J end lost 7 bases, and 14 bases lay between the germline ends. The CDR3, as DNA: TGTGCCAGCAGCTATGGGCCCGAGGGGCAGCCCCAGCATTTT. Translation gives CASSYGPEGQPQHF.

This clonotype showed up just a few times. This sequence joins TRBV15 and TRBJ1-2; D remains unclear. Germline V gene lookup returns CDR1 LNHNV and CDR2 YYDKDF (reference sequence). V lost 0 bases, J lost 2 bases, and 16 bases lay in between. The length of the CDR3 is 17 residues. CDR3 protein: CATSRDRLTVKNYGYTF. The CDR3 nucleotides read TGTGCCACCAGCAGAGATCGCCTTACAGTTAAGAACTATGGCTACACCTTC.

This clonotype was picked up a small number of times. This rearrangement joins TRBV20-1 to TRBJ2-5; D gene ambiguous. The germline CDR1 and CDR2 sequences are DFQATT and SNEGSKA (reference sequence). V was pared by 4 bases and J by 1 base, with 19 bases between. The CDR3 is 16 amino acids. CDR3 region: CSATAISEASQETQYF. CDR3 nucleotides: TGCAGTGCTACGGCGATTTCAGAGGCTTCCCAAGAGACCCAGTACTTC.

The J gene is TRBJ1-4, the V gene TRBV27; perhaps TRBD1 as D (6 bases). The germline CDR1 and CDR2 sequences are MNHEY and SMNVEV (reference sequence). This CDR3 has 17 amino acids. V lost 4 bases and J 2 bases, leaving 17 bases between the germline ends. CDR3 in DNA: TGTGCCAGCAGTTCCCTCCGTAGGGGGTCGACTAATGAAAAACTGTTTTTT. This codes for CASSSLRRGSTNEKLFF.

The chain uses TRBV7-9 and TRBJ2-1, with TRBD2 identical over 8 bases. V lost 8 bases, J lost 8 bases, and 11 bases stayed unmatched. This CDR3 is 14 amino acids long. CDR1 is SEHNR and CDR2 is FQNEAQ in the germline V gene (reference sequence). The CDR3 loop is CASSERGFMDEQFF. CDR3 bases: TGTGCCAGCTCAGAGCGGGGGTTTATGGATGAGCAGTTCTTC.

Many counts were recorded for this clonotype. The chain joins TRBV7-2 to TRBJ2-1, with TRBD2 identical over 7 bases. Germline V CDR1 and CDR2: SGHTA, FQGNSA. The V and J ends lost 6 bases and 5 bases, in that order; junction bases with no gene match: 10. CDR3 size: 15 residues. The CDR3 sequence: CASRTGTNRNNEQFF. As DNA, the CDR3 is TGTGCCAGCAGAACCGGGACTAATCGCAACAATGAGCAGTTCTTC.

This clonotype was recorded a few times. The chain combines TRBV28 with TRBJ1-2; weak D call: TRBD1 (5 bases). Between the trimmed V and J ends, which lost 2 bases and 5 bases, there was a span of 15 bases. From germline, CDR1 is MDHEN and CDR2 SYDVKM. The CDR3 length is 15 residues. The DNA for the CDR3 is TGTGCCAGCAGTTTACCCGCGACAGAGTTTTATGGCTACACCTTC. Translation gives CASSLPATEFYGYTF.

The gene calls are TRBV4-3 and TRBJ1-2; 10 bases map to TRBD1. This CDR3 has 17 residues. CDR1 is LGHNA and CDR2 is YSLEER in the germline V gene. Trimming cost V 4 bases and J 6 bases; bases outside gene matches: 14. The CDR3 protein is CASSPQSGQGDRDGYTF. The CDR3 DNA sequence: TGCGCCAGCAGCCCCCAATCCGGACAGGGGGATCGGGATGGCTACACCTTC.

The rearrangement links TRBV2 to TRBJ2-7; D may be TRBD1 or TRBD2 (5 bases each). V lost 3 bases and J lost 3, with 18 bases in between. Per the germline V gene, CDR1 is SNHLY and CDR2 is FYNNEI. The CDR3 spans 16 residues. The CDR3 nucleotides read TGTGCCAGCAGTGAGGTTCGGGACGGAAAAGACTACGAGCAGTACTTC. Its protein product is CASSEVRDGKDYEQYF.

The chain recombines TRBV28 with TRBJ2-1; D gene uncertain. CDR3 size: 15 residues. The V and J ends lost 6 bases and 6 bases respectively, with 18 bases between them. The V gene's germline CDR1 is MDHEN and CDR2 SYDVKM. The chain's CDR3 is CASSSPPRAFNEQFF. The CDR3 region has the DNA TGTGCCAGCAGCTCCCCGCCCCGAGCGTTCAATGAGCAGTTCTTC.